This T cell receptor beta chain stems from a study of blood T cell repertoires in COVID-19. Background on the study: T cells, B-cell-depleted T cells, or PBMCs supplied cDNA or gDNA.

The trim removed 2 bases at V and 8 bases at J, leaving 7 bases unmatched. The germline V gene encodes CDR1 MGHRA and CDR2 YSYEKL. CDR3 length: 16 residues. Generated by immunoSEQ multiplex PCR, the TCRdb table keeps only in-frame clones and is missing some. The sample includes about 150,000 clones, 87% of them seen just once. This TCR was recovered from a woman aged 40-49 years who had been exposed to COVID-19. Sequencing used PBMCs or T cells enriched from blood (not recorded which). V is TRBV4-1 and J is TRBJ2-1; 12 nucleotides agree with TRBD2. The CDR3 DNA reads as TGCGCCAGCAGCCAAAGGCTAGCGGGAGGGCGTGATGAGCAGTTCTTC. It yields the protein CASSQRLAGGRDEQFF.